These 26 T cell receptor beta chains came from one sample sequenced in a study of shared clonotypes between healthy human individuals. The data were produced by immunoSEQ multiplex PCR, yet TCRdb's version contains in-frame clones alone and is incomplete. The sample shows over 1.4 million clones, roughly 96% of them seen only once. The specimen was naive CD4+ T cells sorted from blood. Subset defined: CD45RA+ positively selected. Every receptor here comes from a young man in good health.

V gene TRBV15 combines with J gene TRBJ2-3, with D perhaps being TRBD1 or TRBD2 (5 bases each). The CDR3 length is 16 residues. Germline lookup yields CDR1 LNHNV and CDR2 YYDKDF (reference sequence). V gave up 3 bases and J gave up 2 bases, with 15 bases separating them. The CDR3 spells CATSRAMVGTTDTQYF. The CDR3 nucleotides are TGTGCCACCAGCAGGGCAATGGTCGGGACCACAGATACGCAGTATTTT.

This clone was seen a single time. The sample carries other DNA sequences with the same CDR3. V is TRBV10-1 and J is TRBJ2-7; 10 bases are a match to TRBD2. This CDR3 comprises 14 residues. V shed 2 bases and J 3 bases; nucleotides not matched to a gene: 1. Per the germline V gene, CDR1 is WNHNN and CDR2 is SYGVQD (reference sequence). The CDR3 nucleotides are TGCGCCAGCAGTGAGAGCGGGAGGGTCTACGAGCAGTACTTC. Translated, it gives CASSESGRVYEQYF.

V is TRBV11-3 and J is TRBJ2-7; 7 bases are shared with TRBD1. The CDR3 loop spans 15 amino acids. The ends lost 3 bases at V and 1 base at J; junction bases unmatched: 6. The germline CDR1 and CDR2 sequences are SGHNT and YENEEA. CDR3 loop: CASSFRTGKSYEQYF. The CDR3 coding sequence is TGTGCCAGCAGCTTTCGGACAGGAAAGTCCTACGAGCAGTACTTC.

The rearrangement joins TRBV7-2 to TRBJ2-3, with TRBD2 as a possible D gene (5 bases). The germline V gene encodes CDR1 SGHTA and CDR2 FQGNSA. Trimming shortened V by 1 base and J by 3 bases, and 11 bases separated the two germline ends. The CDR3 is 15 residues long. This CDR3 is CASSLEGRGTDTQYF. The CDR3 bases are TGTGCCAGCAGCTTAGAAGGGAGAGGGACAGATACGCAGTATTTT. The full variable domain, its missing parts supplied by reference TRBV7-2 and TRBJ2-3, is GAGVSQSPSNKVTEKGKDVELRCDPISGHTALYWYRQSLGQGLEFLIYFQGNSAPDKSGLPSDRFSAERTGGSVSTLTIQRTQQEDSAVYLCASSLEGRGTDTQYFGPGTRLTVL.

The chain recombines TRBV2 with TRBJ1-5, with D tentatively TRBD1 (5 bases). The CDR3 totals 17 residues. V was shortened by 4 bases and J by 0 bases, with 16 bases between the two germline ends. Germline lookup yields CDR1 SNHLY and CDR2 FYNNEI. The CDR3 is CASSVRGDRYSNQPQHF. In nucleotides, the CDR3 is TGTGCCAGCAGTGTTCGCGGGGACCGCTATAGCAATCAGCCCCAGCATTTT.

The chain has TRBV28 and TRBJ2-7, with 11 bases aligning to TRBD2. Germline-derived CDR1 and CDR2 are MDHEN and SYDVKM. V was pared by 4 bases and J by 1 base, with 9 bases of the junction left unmatched. The CDR3 extends over 17 amino acids. The CDR3: CASSSKGLAGNSYEQYF. CDR3 coding DNA: TGTGCCAGCAGTTCAAAAGGACTAGCGGGCAATTCCTACGAGCAGTACTTC.

The rearrangement links TRBV28 to TRBJ1-4; weak D call: TRBD1 (5 bases). Trimming removed 4 bases from V and 6 bases from J, with 15 bases in between. CDR1 is MDHEN and CDR2 is SYDVKM in the germline V gene. CDR3 length: 15 residues. The CDR3 here is CASSSPLGLDEKLFF. Here the CDR3 DNA reads TGTGCCAGCAGTTCGCCCTTGGGGCTGGATGAAAAACTGTTTTTT.

The CDR3: CASSVEIGAGPSYNEQFF. The CDR3 nucleotides are TGTGCCAGCAGCGTAGAGATCGGGGCGGGACCTTCCTACAATGAGCAGTTCTTC. The rearrangement joins TRBV9 to TRBJ2-1; a possible D gene is TRBD2 (6 bases). CDR1 SGDLS and CDR2 YYNGEE come from the germline V gene. V lost 0 bases to trimming and J lost 1 base, with 17 bases between them. The CDR3 has 18 amino acids.

The chain combines TRBV9 with TRBJ2-1; the D is unclear. V dropped 4 bases and J dropped 8 bases, with 22 bases sitting between them. The germline V gene encodes CDR1 SGDLS and CDR2 YYNGEE. The CDR3 loop spans 16 amino acids. CDR3 in DNA: TGTGCCAGCAGCCTATCCTCAGCCCATTTTGAGGATGAGCAGTTCTTC. Amino acid sequence: CASSLSSAHFEDEQFF.

The chain couples TRBV4-1 to TRBJ2-2, with unresolved D. Germline V gene lookup returns CDR1 MGHRA and CDR2 YSYEKL. Between the trimmed V and J ends, which lost 3 bases and 0 bases, there was a span of 5 bases. The CDR3 has 14 residues. Here the CDR3 reads CASSHPSNTGELFF. CDR3 in DNA: TGCGCCAGCAGCCATCCTTCGAACACCGGGGAGCTGTTTTTT.

The chain joins TRBV6-6 to TRBJ2-1; possibly TRBD2 for D (6 bases). Germline CDR1 reads MNHNY; CDR2 reads SVGAGI (reference sequence). V shed 7 bases and J shed 8 bases, with 12 bases lying between them. The CDR3 contains 12 residues. The CDR3 nucleotides are TGTGCCAGCAAACTAGGAGGGCATGAGCAGTTCTTC. Protein product: CASKLGGHEQFF.

The genes are TRBV4-3 and TRBJ1-5; no definite D call. The length of the CDR3 is 17 residues. Trimming removed 0 bases from V and 4 bases from J, with 16 bases in between. CDR1 and CDR2 from the germline V gene are LGHNA and YSLEER. This CDR3 reads CASSQDLYPEPNQPQHF. The CDR3 DNA sequence: TGCGCCAGCAGCCAAGATTTGTACCCAGAACCTAATCAGCCCCAGCATTTT.

The genes are TRBV5-4 and TRBJ1-3; D gene ambiguous. The CDR3 is 18 amino acids. Per germline, CDR1 SGHNT and CDR2 YYREEE (reference sequence). Trimming shortened V by 4 bases and J by 4 bases, and 24 bases separated the two germline ends. This CDR3 reads CASSLWERRHSSGNTIYF. The CDR3 bases are TGTGCCAGCAGCCTCTGGGAGAGGCGCCACTCTTCGGGAAACACCATATATTTT. Full variable domain (rest looked up from reference TRBV5-4 and TRBJ1-3): ETGVTQSPTHLIKTRGQQVTLRCSSQSGHNTVSWYQQALGQGPQFIFQYYREEENGRGNFPPRFSGLQFPNYSSELNVNALELDDSALYLCASSLWERRHSSGNTIYFGEGSWLTVV.

This clone was seen a single time. J is TRBJ2-1 and V is TRBV5-1, with 10 bases lining up with TRBD1. Germline values: CDR1 SGHRS, CDR2 YFSETQ. The CDR3 length is 18 residues. With V trimmed by 3 bases and J by 6 bases, 15 bases remained unmatched. The CDR3: CASSSIPLGQGIGNEQFF. In DNA form, the CDR3 reads TGCGCCAGCAGCTCAATTCCCCTGGGACAGGGGATAGGCAATGAGCAGTTCTTC.

The gene calls are TRBV7-2 and TRBJ1-4; D remains ambiguous. V lost 3 bases to trimming and J lost 0 bases, with 11 bases between them. Germline CDR1 reads SGHTA; CDR2 reads FQGNSA. The CDR3 consists of 16 residues. CDR3 residues: CASSFVAHATNEKLFF. CDR3 in DNA: TGTGCCAGCAGCTTTGTTGCTCATGCAACTAATGAAAAACTGTTTTTT.

The rearrangement uses TRBV5-6 and TRBJ2-4; maybe TRBD1 (6 bases). CDR1 and CDR2 from the germline V gene are SGHDT and YYEEEE. The CDR3 is made up of 14 amino acids. The V gene lost 4 bases and the J gene lost 4 bases, with 12 bases spanning the gap. CDR3 loop: CASSPYDRKNIQYF. In nucleotides, the CDR3 is TGTGCCAGCAGCCCATATGACAGGAAAAACATTCAGTACTTC.

A single count supports this clone. The V and J genes are TRBV5-5 and TRBJ1-1, with D possibly TRBD1 on 6 matching bases. V was cut by 0 bases and J by 5 bases, with 14 bases left in between. CDR3 length equals 15 residues. Germline CDR1 and CDR2: SGHKS and YYEKEE (reference sequence). CDR3 bases: TGTGCCAGCAGCTTGGAGACAGGAACATTTACTGAAGCTTTCTTT. Translating gives CASSLETGTFTEAFF.

Turning to this clone: Other nucleotide sequences in the sample specify the same CDR3. J is TRBJ2-2 and V is TRBV9, with 8 bases that match TRBD1. The germline CDR1 and CDR2 sequences are SGDLS and YYNGEE. The J segment lost 5 bases and the V segment lost 2 bases, leaving 5 bases of the junction unmatched. The CDR3 has 15 residues. The CDR3 DNA reads as TGTGCCAGCAGCGTCGCAGGGGGCAGGACCGGGGAGCTGTTTTTT. Its protein product is CASSVAGGRTGELFF.

This clone was recorded once. The chain has TRBV15 and TRBJ1-3; D is unclear. The CDR3 sequence is 16 residues long. Trimming removed 0 bases at V and 0 bases at J, with 9 bases between. The germline gives CDR1 LNHNV, CDR2 YYDKDF (reference sequence). CDR3 residues: CATSRERSNSGNTIYF. The DNA for the CDR3 is TGTGCCACCAGCAGAGAGAGATCGAACTCTGGAAACACCATATATTTT.

V usage is TRBV28 and J usage is TRBJ1-5, with 7 bases identical to TRBD1. CDR1 is MDHEN and CDR2 is SYDVKM in the germline V gene. CDR3 length equals 12 residues. The CDR3 DNA is TGTGCTTCAGGGGGGGTCAATCAGCCCCAGCATTTT. Protein sequence: CASGGVNQPQHF. Based on the CDR3 plus reference TRBV28 and TRBJ1-5, the full variable domain is DVKVTQSSRYLVKRTGEKVFLECVQDMDHENMFWYRQDPGLGLRLIYFSYDVKMKEKGDIPEGYSVSREKKERFSLILESASTNQTSMYLCASGGVNQPQHFGDGTRLSIL.

This clone was detected a few times. This sequence joins TRBV5-1 and TRBJ1-5; 7 bases are shared with TRBD1. V shed 1 base, J shed 2 bases, and the junction held 0 bases outside the gene matches. CDR3 length: 14 amino acids. Germline V CDR1 and CDR2: SGHRS, YFSETQ. CDR3 protein: CASSLTGGNQPQHF. In nucleotides, the CDR3 is TGCGCCAGCAGCTTGACAGGGGGCAATCAGCCCCAGCATTTT.

DNA for the CDR3: TGTGCCAGCTCACCGAATCGCGCGGAATCTGGAAACACCATATATTTT. Amino acids: CASSPNRAESGNTIYF. The chain carries TRBV18 and TRBJ1-3; no reliable D call. The germline V and J ends were trimmed by 3 bases and 1 base, with 13 bases remaining between them. Germline V CDR1 and CDR2: KGHSH, LQKENI. This CDR3 has 16 residues.

The chain carries TRBV6-6 and TRBJ1-2; 8 nucleotides agree with TRBD1. The CDR3 spans 13 residues. CDR1 is MNHNY, CDR2 SVGAGI, per germline (reference sequence). The V and J ends lost 7 bases and 7 bases, in that order; junction bases with no gene match: 8. This chain's CDR3 is CASMTGTGAGYTF. The CDR3 DNA reads TGTGCCAGCATGACCGGGACAGGTGCTGGCTACACCTTC.

The V gene is TRBV29-1, the J gene TRBJ2-3; a weak D match, TRBD1 (5 bases). V gave up 5 bases and J gave up 2 bases, with 11 bases separating them. The germline V gene has CDR1 SQVTM and CDR2 ANQGSEA. The CDR3 covers 13 residues. CDR3 bases: TGCAGCGTTATGGGGCGATACACAGATACGCAGTATTTT. It translates to CSVMGRYTDTQYF.

This clone was counted between two and nine times. The chain combines TRBV7-8 with TRBJ1-2; tentative D call: TRBD1 (5 bases). Deletions cut 4 bases from V and 8 bases from J, with 17 bases between. The germline V gene encodes CDR1 SGHVS and CDR2 FQNEAQ. This CDR3 comprises 14 residues. The CDR3 spells CASSSYGADWGYTF. CDR3 DNA sequence: TGTGCCAGCAGCTCATATGGGGCCGATTGGGGCTACACCTTC. The full variable domain, rest sourced from reference TRBV7-8 and TRBJ1-2, is GAGVSQSPRYKVAKRGQDVALRCDPISGHVSLFWYQQALGQGPEFLTYFQNEAQLDKSGLPSDRFFAERPEGSVSTLKIQRTQQEDSAVYLCASSSYGADWGYTFGSGTRLTVV.

The chain links TRBV15 to TRBJ2-7; no firm D call. This CDR3 has 15 amino acids. From germline, CDR1 is LNHNV and CDR2 YYDKDF (reference sequence). V shed 0 bases and J shed 2 bases, with 11 bases lying between them. CDR3 DNA sequence: TGTGCCACCAGCAGAGATATACTGGACGCCTACGAGCAGTACTTC. This encodes CATSRDILDAYEQYF.